Described below is a single T cell receptor beta chain sequence and its context. The table came from immunoSEQ multiplex PCR; TCRdb's copy has only in-frame clones and leaves some out. The sample gives under 200,000 clones, under 85% of which show up once; 2.5% to 3% is in the top ten. The CDR3 runs 17 residues. V gave up 6 bases and J gave up 4 bases; unmatched junction bases: 12. Germline loops: CDR1 MRHNA, CDR2 SNTAGT. The sample is drawn from a study of blood T cell repertoires in COVID-19. This TCR was sampled from a man between 65 and 85 years old with acute or convalescent COVID-19. Specimen: peripheral blood. The rearrangement uses TRBV6-4 and TRBJ2-2; 9 bases map to TRBD2. CDR3 region: CASSHPTSGIPTGELFF. DNA for the CDR3: TGTGCCAGCAGCCATCCGACTAGCGGAATACCCACCGGGGAGCTGTTTTTT.